These 10 T cell receptor beta chains share one sample of origin, sequenced in a study of T cell repertoires in cytomegalovirus infection. One entry per CDR3 protein results from TCRdb running MiXCR on the reads. Here the sample spans hundreds of thousands of distinct CDR3 sequences, approximately 25% being singletons. The sequencing sample was made of CD8+ T cells from PBMCs. The source of these receptors is a human donor in good health (CMV status not recorded). Some clones in this sample may be carry-over from other donors' samples.

The rearrangement joins TRBV6-2 or TRBV6-3 to TRBJ2-1; D may be TRBD1 (6 bases). The V end was cut by 6 bases, the J end by 0 bases, with 15 bases between. The CDR3 covers 16 residues. Germline CDR1 MNHEY, CDR2 SVGEGT. The CDR3 DNA reads TGTGCCAGCAGCGACAGGAGCCTAAGCTCCTACAATGAGCAGTTCTTC. Its protein is CASSDRSLSSYNEQFF.

Ten or more counts support this clonotype. The V call is TRBV7-3, the J call TRBJ2-2, with D uncertain. The length of the CDR3 is 15 residues. Trimming left V 3 bases short and J 0 bases short, with 8 bases between. Germline V gives CDR1 SGHTA, CDR2 FQGTGA. The CDR3 bases are TGTGCCAGCAGCTTGTCCAGCACGAACACCGGGGAGCTGTTTTTT. It translates to CASSLSSTNTGELFF.

The chain recombines TRBV2 with TRBJ2-7; possibly TRBD2 for D (5 bases). In germline, CDR1 is SNHLY, CDR2 FYNNEI. V was cut by 10 bases and J by 7 bases, with 11 bases left in between. The length of the CDR3 is 10 residues. The CDR3 loop reads CATQRREQYV. DNA of the CDR3: TGTGCCACCCAAAGGAGGGAGCAGTACGTC.

This clonotype was seen many times. This chain links TRBV28 with TRBJ1-1, with 9 positions matching TRBD1. Germline V gene sequence: CDR1 MDHEN, CDR2 SYDVKM. Trimming took 7 bases from V and 5 from J; bases not matched to a gene: 5. The CDR3 is 13 residues long. This CDR3 is CASKEGQGTEAFF. DNA for the CDR3: TGTGCCAGCAAGGAGGGACAGGGAACTGAAGCTTTCTTT.

This clonotype was observed a few times. V is TRBV29-1 and J is TRBJ1-2; D is undetermined. The length of the CDR3 is 13 residues. The V gene's germline CDR1 is SQVTM and CDR2 ANQGSEA. V lost 4 bases, J lost 0 bases, and 9 bases lay in between. The CDR3 DNA reads TGCAGCGTTGGGCAGGACTCTAACTATGGCTACACCTTC. Amino acid sequence: CSVGQDSNYGYTF.

The V call is TRBV7-9, the J call TRBJ1-5, with D maybe TRBD1 (6 bases). Looked up from germline, CDR1 is SEHNR and CDR2 is FQNEAQ (reference sequence). The length of the CDR3 is 15 residues. V lost 5 bases and J 10 bases, leaving 21 bases between the germline ends. The CDR3 region is CASSTTQGRGEPQHF. CDR3 bases: TGTGCCAGCAGCACTACACAGGGACGCGGTGAACCCCAGCATTTT.

A remark on this clonotype: A much larger clone differs by one base, so this may be a read error. The V call is TRBV7-6, the J call TRBJ2-3; D perhaps matches TRBD2 (7 bases). The CDR3 consists of 16 residues. CDR1 is SGHVS, CDR2 FNYEAQ, per germline. V shed 4 bases and J shed 0 bases, with 14 bases lying between them. In nucleotides, the CDR3 is TGTGCCAGCAGCTCCCAGGGGAGGGAGAGCACAGATACGCAGTATTTT. It translates to CASSSQGRESTDTQYF. Full variable domain (remainder filled in from reference TRBV7-6 and TRBJ2-3): GAGVSQSPRYKVTKRGQDVALRCDPISGHVSLYWYRQALGQGPEFLTYFNYEAQQDKSGLPNDRFSAERPEGSISTLTIQRTEQRDSAMYRCASSSQGRESTDTQYFGPGTRLTVL.

This clonotype showed up many times. The V and J genes are TRBV11-1 and TRBJ2-1; 13 bases map to TRBD2. In germline, CDR1 is SGHAT, CDR2 FQDESV (reference sequence). Germline trimming cut 3 bases from V and 1 base from J; bases unmatched to any gene: 3. The CDR3 is 17 amino acids. CDR3 DNA sequence: TGTGCCAGCAGCTTCGGACTAGCGGGGGTATCCTACAATGAGCAGTTCTTC. It codes for CASSFGLAGVSYNEQFF. Based on the CDR3 plus reference TRBV11-1 and TRBJ2-1, the full variable domain is EAEVAQSPRYKITEKSQAVAFWCDPISGHATLYWYRQILGQGPELLVQFQDESVVDDSQLPKDRFSAERLKGVDSTLKIQPAELGDSAMYLCASSFGLAGVSYNEQFFGPGTRLTVL.

The chain joins TRBV6-1 to TRBJ1-2; D is ambiguous. Germline assignment: CDR1 MNHNS and CDR2 SASEGT. V was shortened by 7 bases and J by 5 bases, with 26 bases between the two germline ends. This CDR3 contains 17 residues. The CDR3 DNA reads TGTGCCAGCACCCGCGGCGGTTTCGCCCGAACACCATATGGCTACACCTTC. It yields the protein CASTRGGFARTPYGYTF.

V and J are TRBV2 and TRBJ2-7, with D perhaps TRBD1 (6 bases). Germline V lookup: CDR1 SNHLY, CDR2 FYNNEI. This CDR3 comprises 12 residues. The V gene lost 10 bases and the J gene lost 6 bases, with 16 bases spanning the gap. The CDR3 sequence: CATRQDLTEQYV. The CDR3 DNA reads as TGTGCCACTCGACAGGACCTCACCGAGCAGTACGTC.